This TCR beta chain was documented in a study of shared clonotypes between healthy human individuals. Study overall: Three CD4 naive, three CD4 memory, two CD8 naive and one CD8 memory plate were used per donor.

Looked up from germline, CDR1 is SGHAT and CDR2 is FQNNGV. The V and J ends lost 3 bases and 7 bases, in that order; junction bases with no gene match: 7. CDR3 length: 16 residues. The donor cohort consisted entirely of Caucasian adults residing in Nashville, Tennessee. A split of CD4+ cells into CD45RA+ naive and CD45RA-negative memory subsets was performed. The method was immunoSEQ multiplex PCR; TCRdb's version includes in-frame clones alone and lacks a portion of them. The repertoire has around 1,100,000 clones, about 72% of them found once; the top ten carry roughly 0.83%. This clonotype was sampled from a young man in good health. Some clones in this sample may be carry-over from other donors' samples. The sequenced material came from memory CD4+ T cells from PBMCs. Subset here: CD45RA-negative fraction. The chain joins TRBV11-2 to TRBJ2-1; 12 bases align to TRBD2. Here the CDR3 DNA reads TGTGCCAGCAGCTTCAGACTAGCGGGAGCGGGTAATGAGCAGTTCTTC. Translating gives CASSFRLAGAGNEQFF.